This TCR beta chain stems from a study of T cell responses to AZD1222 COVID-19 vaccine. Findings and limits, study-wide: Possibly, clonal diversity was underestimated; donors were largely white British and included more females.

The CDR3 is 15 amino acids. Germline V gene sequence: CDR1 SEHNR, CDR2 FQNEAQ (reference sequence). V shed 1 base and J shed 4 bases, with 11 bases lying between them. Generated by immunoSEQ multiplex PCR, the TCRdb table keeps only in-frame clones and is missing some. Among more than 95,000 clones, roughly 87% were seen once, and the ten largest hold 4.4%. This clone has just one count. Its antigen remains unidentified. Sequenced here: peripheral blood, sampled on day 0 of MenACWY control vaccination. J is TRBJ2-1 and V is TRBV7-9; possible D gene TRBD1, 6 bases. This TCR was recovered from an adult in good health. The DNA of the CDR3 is TGTGCCAGCAGCTTAGGGGCTAGGGGGTACAATGAGCAGTTCTTC. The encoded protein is CASSLGARGYNEQFF.